This is a list of T cell receptor beta chains from one sample in a study of patients and donors after allogeneic stem cell transplantation. TCRdb reprocessed the RT-PCR reads via MiXCR and lists one record per CDR3 protein. The sample holds fewer than 12,000 distinct CDR3 sequences, less than 25% seen once. Sequenced input: blood, either unsorted or a sorted T cell fraction (not recorded which). The receptor set was obtained from a human donor who was either an allogeneic HSCT recipient or a stem cell or donor lymphocyte infusion donor (not recorded which). It is not recorded whose cells these are; they may come from a transplant donor. CDR3s include the opening cysteine and the closing phenylalanine or tryptophan. D genes are given only for firm matches. Rows may omit the clone size; those that give it use once, few, many or a size class.

d_gene | j_gene | len | v_gene | abundance | CDR3nt | CDR3aa
TRBD1 | TRBJ1-6 | 18 | TRBV5-1 | NA | TGCGCCAGCAGCTTCCAACCTTTGGCGGGACAGGGCCATTCACCCCTCCACTTT | CASSFQPLAGQGHSPLHF
NA | TRBJ1-1 | 18 | TRBV20-1 | many | TGCAGTGCTAGAGATGAGGGGAGATTTCTCGCCACAAACACTGAAGCTTTCTTT | CSARDEGRFLATNTEAFF
NA | TRBJ1-1 | 14 | TRBV15 | many | TGTGCCACCAGCAGAGGGGCCTTGAACACTGAAGCTTTCTTT | CATSRGALNTEAFF
NA | TRBJ1-6 | 18 | TRBV6-5 | NA | TGTGCCAGCAGTTACTTGGGGGCTGGGAGCTCCTATAATTCACCCCTCCACTTT | CASSYLGAGSSYNSPLHF
NA | TRBJ2-2 | 14 | TRBV9 | NA | TGTGCCAGCAGCGTAGAGACAGCCACCGGGGAGCTGTTTTTT | CASSVETATGELFF
TRBD2 | TRBJ2-1 | 16 | TRBV11-2 | NA | TGTGCCAGCAGCCCAACTAGCGGGGGCCTCTCAGGTGAGCAGTTCTTC | CASSPTSGGLSGEQFF
NA | TRBJ2-3 | 15 | TRBV29-1 | NA | TGCAGCGTTGAACGGCAGGGCAACCCCACAGATACGCAGTATTTT | CSVERQGNPTDTQYF
TRBD1 | TRBJ1-2 | 16 | TRBV30 | few | TGTGCCTGGAGCGCCGGGACAGGGGGCCGGGACTATGGCTACACCTTC | CAWSAGTGGRDYGYTF
NA | TRBJ1-1 | 14 | TRBV12-3/TRBV12-4 | medium-sized | TGTGCCAGCAGTTTCGGTGTAGTGAACACTGAAGCTTTCTTT | CASSFGVVNTEAFF
NA | TRBJ1-2 | 13 | TRBV7-6 | NA | TGTGCCAGCAGCTCTAGGGGGAACTATGGCTACACCTTC | CASSSRGNYGYTF
NA | TRBJ2-3 | 12 | TRBV12-3/TRBV12-4 | few | TGTGCCAGCAGTTTATATCCAGATACGCAGTATTTT | CASSLYPDTQYF
NA | TRBJ2-3 | 14 | TRBV3-1 | NA | TGTGCCAGCAGCCCGAGGGTAAACACAGATACGCAGTATTTT | CASSPRVNTDTQYF
NA | TRBJ2-3 | 17 | TRBV19 | few | TGTGCCAGTAGCCTTCAGTCCTATGGGACCGCCACAGATACGCAGTATTTT | CASSLQSYGTATDTQYF
TRBD1 | TRBJ1-1 | 15 | TRBV5-1 | many | TGCGCCAGCAGCTTGGCCGGGACAGGAAACACTGAAGCTTTCTTT | CASSLAGTGNTEAFF
NA | TRBJ1-5 | 14 | TRBV6-1 | once | TGTGCCAGCAGTTTCCAGGGTGAGGGCCAGCCCCAGCATTTT | CASSFQGEGQPQHF
NA | TRBJ1-1 | 15 | TRBV18 | few | TGTGCCAGCTCACCACCCGGGCAGGGGTACACTGAAGCTTTCTTT | CASSPPGQGYTEAFF
TRBD1 | TRBJ1-6 | 15 | TRBV20-1 | few | TGCAGTGCTAGGACCGGGACAGGGGGTAATTCACCCCTCCACTTT | CSARTGTGGNSPLHF
NA | TRBJ1-2 | 15 | TRBV20-1 | many | TGCAGTGCCGCGACCCCGGGACACCCAGCCTATGGCTACACCTTC | CSAATPGHPAYGYTF
TRBD2 | TRBJ2-5 | 16 | TRBV20-1 | few | TGCAGTGCTAGAAGGGGTAGCGGGGGGTACCAAGAGACCCAGTACTTC | CSARRGSGGYQETQYF
TRBD1 | TRBJ1-5 | 13 | TRBV20-1 | few | TGCAGTGCCCTTCGACAGGGGGGGTCTCCCCAGCATTTT | CSALRQGGSPQHF
TRBD1 | TRBJ1-4 | 19 | TRBV5-1 | NA | TGCGCCAGCAGCGTGGCCGTTGGGACAGGGTCGCGGTTTGTCGAAAAACTGTTTTTT | CASSVAVGTGSRFVEKLFF
TRBD1 | TRBJ1-2 | 14 | TRBV19 | few | TGTGCCAGTAGGAGGACAGGGGATAGCTATGGCTACACCTTC | CASRRTGDSYGYTF